This section outlines one T cell receptor beta chain sequence together with its context. The target antigen is unknown. Treatment here: treatment-naive control, cytoreductive nephrectomy. The patient's renal cell carcinoma had clear cell pathology. Controls included a handful of female and over 10 male donors, resected 2011 to 2014. This sample is drawn from a study of radiation and T cells in renal cell carcinoma. Losses at the gene ends were 0 bases for V and 3 bases for J; bases not matched to a gene: 9. The germline CDR1 and CDR2 sequences are LGHNA and YSLEER. This CDR3 is built from 17 residues. Sequencing used immunoSEQ multiplex PCR; TCRdb keeps in-frame clones, though not all of them. Among some 10,000 clones listed, approximately 60% were seen once. General study points: Dominant CDR3 motifs were more common in irradiated tumors than controls.

Specimen: tumor tissue, collected from a patient whose treatment was nephrectomy without radiotherapy. The V gene is TRBV4-3, the J gene TRBJ2-7, with 9 nucleotides matching TRBD2. The receptor comes from a man in his fifties or sixties with renal cell carcinoma. The chain's CDR3 is CASSQDKAGGLGYEQYF. The DNA for the CDR3 is TGCGCCAGCAGCCAAGATAAAGCGGGAGGATTGGGCTACGAGCAGTACTTC.